This TCR beta chain was recovered during a study of OX40 agonist ivuxolimab in advanced cancers. Background for the entire study: Ivuxolimab was an agonistic, fully human IgG2 monoclonal antibody directed against OX40 (CD134), a costimulatory receptor. The point of sequencing TCRbeta in the periphery was to test whether ivuxolimab changed TCR sequence diversity and drove clonal T-cell expansion. Prior anti-PD-1, anti-PD-L1 or anti-CTLA-4 therapy was permitted, and approximately 41% of dose-escalation patients had received checkpoint inhibitors. Intravenous ivuxolimab was administered to patients every 2 weeks at six dose levels: 0.01, 0.1, 0.3, 1.5, 3 and 10 mg/kg. The dose-escalation cohort was 82.7% male with a mean age of approximately 60 years, ranging from about 20 to 80. The paper covers the monotherapy dose-escalation part of the phase I ivuxolimab trial, which included N = 52 patients. Partial responses occurred in three dose-escalation patients, of whom one had hepatocellular carcinoma and two had cutaneous melanoma. Of the roughly 51 dose-escalation patients, hepatocellular carcinoma was present in around 20, melanoma in around 15, renal cell carcinoma in 9 and head and neck cancer in 9.

Patients with a history of autoimmune disease or receiving systemic immunosuppression were excluded from the trial. In every dose cohort, peripheral blood was drawn for TCR sequencing at baseline, cycle 4 day 1, and cycle 7 day 1. Samples were obtained from an open-label, multicenter, first-in-human phase I dose-escalation trial of ivuxolimab. The trial enrolled adults with locally advanced or metastatic head and neck squamous cell, hepatocellular, melanoma or renal cell carcinoma. CD4+ and CD8+ T cells were sorted separately from peripheral blood before TCR sequencing. Genomic DNA was isolated from the sorted cells so that the TCRbeta CDR3 region could be sequenced. The immunoSEQ Assay was used for sequencing of TCRbeta CDR3 regions. Here the immuneACCESS table is served through TCRdb, limited to in-frame sequences with V and J called. Missing clones are a known gap in these copies; in checked studies unresolved V genes cover under half, and the rest lacks a known reason. This sample comprises some 95,000 clones, under 85% of them detected only once. The ten most abundant clones make up 3.8% of the sample.

Comments on this clone: Its antigen is unknown. No much larger clone is present one base from it, and per-base qualities are unavailable.

Findings and caveats that apply to the study as a whole: Low levels of normalized T-cell clonal expansion were also seen in some patients who did not respond. On average, CD8+ T cells showed more expanded clones than CD4+ T cells after ivuxolimab. At doses of 0.1 to 3.0 mg/kg, clonal expansion of both CD4+ and CD8+ T cells in blood was seen between baseline and week 6. Which antigens the clonally expanded peripheral T cells were specific for was not determined. In the 0.1-3.0 mg/kg groups, partial responders were among the patients with the lowest normalized peripheral clonal expansion, particularly in CD8+ T cells.

The CDR3 starts with the cysteine, ends with the phenylalanine, and has 15 residues. This entry keeps only the CDR3 DNA: 45 bases, framed from base 1. From a lookup of the germline V gene, CDR1 and CDR2 are SGHTA and FQGNSA. V loses 1 base of germline sequence and J loses 1 base, and the interval between the two ends is 10 bases. This specimen was CD4+ or CD8+ T cells sorted from blood, taken in a trial of the OX40 agonist ivuxolimab. This clonotype originated in an adult with an advanced solid tumor such as melanoma, head and neck, liver or kidney cancer. The V and J genes are TRBV7-2 and TRBJ1-1, and the D gene may be TRBD1, 6 bases matching. Read as DNA, the sequence is TGTGCCAGCAGCTTAGGGACAGTGAGGAACACTGAAGCTTTCTTT. This gives the protein CASSLGTVRNTEAFF.